The present entry profiles one T cell receptor beta chain with its context. Its antigen is unknown. RNA was extracted from bulk tissue without any cell sorting. More than 3 cm separated this lung sample from the edge of the tumor. The sample comes from a study of tumor and adjacent non-tumor tissue in lung cancer. The wider study: Patients comprised 12 adenocarcinoma, a couple of squamous cell carcinoma and 1 small cell lung cancer.

CDR3 length equals 12 residues. Trimming pared 5 bases from V and 8 bases from J, leaving 11 bases between. CDR1 SGHRS and CDR2 YFSETQ come from the germline V gene. General observations from the study: Tumor TCR diversity, when higher, was linked to shorter survival. Tumor tissue had significantly higher TCR diversity than normal lung.

TCRbeta libraries were built with three rounds of nested PCR, modified from ARM-PCR. TCRdb recomputed calls from the multiplex PCR reads with MiXCR, one row per CDR3 protein. The sample contains tens of thousands of distinct CDR3 sequences, about four fifths of which appear only once. V is TRBV5-1 and J is TRBJ2-1, with D hard to call. The sequencing input was distant non-tumor lung tissue. This sequence originates from a man aged 55 to 69 with non-small cell lung cancer. In nucleotides, the CDR3 is TGCGCCAGCAGTTCCACTTTCGATGAGCAGTTCTTC. This gives the protein CASSSTFDEQFF.